Sequencing of this T cell receptor (beta chain) was carried out in a study of T cells after yellow fever vaccination. Regarding the study as a whole: Abundant clonotypes (contaminants from the bulk population) could be present in FACS-sorted repertoires.

TCRdb processed the 5' RACE reads anew with MiXCR; each CDR3 protein has one entry. The table has about 53,000 distinct CDR3 sequences, around 6.9% seen once; the top ten hold around 38%. Of note for this clonotype: Its antigen is undetermined.

The CDR3 covers 14 residues. V gave up 2 bases and J gave up 4 bases; unmatched junction bases: 3. The V gene's germline CDR1 is SGHKS and CDR2 YYEKEE (reference sequence). The chain joins TRBV5-5 to TRBJ1-5, with 7 bases aligning to TRBD1. The starting material was CD8+ T cells sorted from PBMCs, obtained on the day of the first yellow fever vaccination. The receptor's source is a man in his late teens or twenties who received the YFV17D yellow fever vaccine. The CDR3 loop reads CASSLLQGNQPQHF. CDR3 DNA: TGTGCCAGCAGCTTATTACAGGGGAATCAGCCCCAGCATTTT.